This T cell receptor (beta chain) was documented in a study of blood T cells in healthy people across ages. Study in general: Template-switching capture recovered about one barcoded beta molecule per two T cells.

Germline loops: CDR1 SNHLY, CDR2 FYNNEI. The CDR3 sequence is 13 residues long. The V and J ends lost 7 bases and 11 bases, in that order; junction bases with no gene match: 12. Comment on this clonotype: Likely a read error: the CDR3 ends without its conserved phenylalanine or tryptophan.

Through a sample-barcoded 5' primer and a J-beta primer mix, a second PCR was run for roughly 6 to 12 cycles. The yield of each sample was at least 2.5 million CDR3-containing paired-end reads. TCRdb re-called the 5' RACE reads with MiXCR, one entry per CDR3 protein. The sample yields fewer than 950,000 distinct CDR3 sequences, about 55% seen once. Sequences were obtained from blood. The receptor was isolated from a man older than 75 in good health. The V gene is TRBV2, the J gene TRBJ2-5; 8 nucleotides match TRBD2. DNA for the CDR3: TGTGCCAGCACCGGGACTAGGGCCTACGGGCAGTACCTC. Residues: CASTGTRAYGQYL.